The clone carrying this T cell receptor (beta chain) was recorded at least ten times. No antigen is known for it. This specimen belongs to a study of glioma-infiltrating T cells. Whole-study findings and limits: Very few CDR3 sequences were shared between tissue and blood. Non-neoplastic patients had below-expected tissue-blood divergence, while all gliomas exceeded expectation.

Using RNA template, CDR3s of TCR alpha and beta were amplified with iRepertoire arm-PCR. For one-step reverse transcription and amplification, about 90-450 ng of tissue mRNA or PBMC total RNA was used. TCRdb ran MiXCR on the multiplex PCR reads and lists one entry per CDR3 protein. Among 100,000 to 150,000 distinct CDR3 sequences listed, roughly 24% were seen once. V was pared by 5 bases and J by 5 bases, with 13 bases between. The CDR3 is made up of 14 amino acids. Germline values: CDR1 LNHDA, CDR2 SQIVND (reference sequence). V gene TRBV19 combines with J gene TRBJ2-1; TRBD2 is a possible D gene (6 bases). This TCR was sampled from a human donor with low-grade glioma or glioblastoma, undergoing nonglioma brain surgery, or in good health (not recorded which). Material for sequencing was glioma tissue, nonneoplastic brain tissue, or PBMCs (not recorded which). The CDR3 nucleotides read TGTGCCAGTAGTTCCCCGGGGGTCCACAATGAGCAGTTCTTC. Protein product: CASSSPGVHNEQFF.